This TCR beta chain was sequenced during a study of blood T cell repertoires in COVID-19. TCRdb's copy holds only in-frame clones and misses some; the assay was immunoSEQ multiplex PCR. The sample lists 300,000 to 450,000 clones, approximately 90% occurring once. Participants spanned ages about 18 to 95 years and resided in about 25 US areas. The CDR3 spans 14 residues. CDR1 SGHTA and CDR2 FQGNSA come from the germline V gene. V was shortened by 3 bases and J by 4 bases, with 9 bases between the two germline ends. This TCR was recovered from a woman aged 18 to 35 who had recovered from COVID-19. The chain couples TRBV7-2 to TRBJ1-4; no definite D call. Sequencing was done on a sample of PBMCs or T cells enriched from blood (not recorded which). The CDR3 spells CASSLMGDNEKLFF. The CDR3, as DNA: TGTGCCAGCAGCTTGATGGGAGATAATGAAAAACTGTTTTTT.